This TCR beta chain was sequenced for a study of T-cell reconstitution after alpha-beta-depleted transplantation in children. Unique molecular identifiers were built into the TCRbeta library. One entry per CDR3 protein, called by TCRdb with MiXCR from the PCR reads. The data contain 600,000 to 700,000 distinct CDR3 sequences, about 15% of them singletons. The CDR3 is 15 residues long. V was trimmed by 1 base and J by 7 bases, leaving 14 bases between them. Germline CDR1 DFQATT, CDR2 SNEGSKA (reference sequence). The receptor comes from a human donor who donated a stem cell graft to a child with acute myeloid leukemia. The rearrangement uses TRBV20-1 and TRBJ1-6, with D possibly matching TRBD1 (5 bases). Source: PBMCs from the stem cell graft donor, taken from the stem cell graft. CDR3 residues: CSARGGWGVNSPLHF. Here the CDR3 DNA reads TGCAGTGCTAGAGGAGGGTGGGGGGTGAATTCACCCCTCCACTTT.